Listed here are 6 T cell receptor beta chains from one sample, sequenced in a study of monozygotic twins with inflammatory bowel disease. For each CDR3 protein, TCRdb gives one entry from its re-call of the 5' RACE reads, without DNA. Its listing shows about 420,000 distinct CDR3 sequences. Sequenced material: blood. The source is a human donor with ulcerative colitis or Crohn's disease, or a healthy co-twin of an affected twin (not recorded which).

The V gene is TRBV11-1, the J gene TRBJ1-1; absent DNA, TCRdb's TRBD1 call cannot be checked. This CDR3 has 19 amino acids. Germline CDR1 reads SGHAT; CDR2 reads FQDESV (reference sequence). CDR3 sequence: CASSFERGEFGSMNTEAFF. The full variable domain, with the rest looked up from reference TRBV11-1 and TRBJ1-1, is EAEVAQSPRYKITEKSQAVAFWCDPISGHATLYWYRQILGQGPELLVQFQDESVVDDSQLPKDRFSAERLKGVDSTLKIQPAELGDSAMYLCASSFERGEFGSMNTEAFFGQGTRLTVV.

The chain carries TRBV7-2 and TRBJ1-1. Germline CDR1 reads SGHTA; CDR2 reads FQGNSA. The CDR3 loop spans 13 amino acids. This CDR3 is CASSLDTDTGAFF.

The V and J genes are TRBV4-2 and TRBJ2-5; TCRdb indicates TRBD2, and absent DNA this call remains unverified. CDR3 length: 12 residues. Germline V gives CDR1 LGHNA, CDR2 YNFKEQ. The CDR3 sequence: CASSQDSLVRDF.

The gene calls are TRBV20-1 and TRBJ2-4; TCRdb gives TRBD2 as the D gene, but with no DNA this cannot be confirmed. CDR3 length equals 17 residues. Germline V lookup: CDR1 DFQATT, CDR2 SNEGSKA (reference sequence). CDR3 loop: CSAREGMLRGGVNIQYF.

The rearrangement joins TRBV7-9 to TRBJ1-1; TCRdb designates TRBD1, a call that cannot be tested without DNA. The CDR3 totals 16 residues. Germline values: CDR1 SEHNR, CDR2 FQNEAQ (reference sequence). The CDR3: CASSGPRTGENTEAFF.

The rearrangement uses TRBV5-1 and TRBJ2-1; there is no DNA to check the TCRdb D call of TRBD2. There are 20 residues in the CDR3. Germline CDR1 SGHRS, CDR2 YFSETQ. The CDR3 protein is CASSRNQHGRGLESYNEQFF.